The text below deals with one T cell receptor beta chain. This sample stems from a study of glioma-infiltrating T cells after dendritic cell vaccination. V was pared by 7 bases and J by 0 bases, with 7 bases of the junction left unmatched. Germline V gene sequence: CDR1 SNHLY, CDR2 FYNNEI. The CDR3 has 15 amino acids. The immunoSEQ assay amplified TCRB CDR3 from up to roughly 2 ug DNA. Repertoires were generated with immunoSEQ multiplex PCR, while TCRdb's copy carries only in-frame clones and drops some. The repertoire has fewer than 85,000 clones, roughly 84% of them found once; the top ten carry approximately 2.4%. Time point of the sample: after dendritic cell vaccination, including at tumor progression/relapse. None of the glioblastoma patients had an isocitrate dehydrogenase mutation.

The chain joins TRBV2 to TRBJ2-7; TRBD1 aligns across 9 bases. The input for sequencing was blood, taken after dendritic cell vaccination. The sequence was collected from a human donor with glioblastoma. CDR3 nucleotides: TGTGCCAGCATAAGAGGACAGGGGAGCTCCTACGAGCAGTACTTC. Translating gives CASIRGQGSSYEQYF.